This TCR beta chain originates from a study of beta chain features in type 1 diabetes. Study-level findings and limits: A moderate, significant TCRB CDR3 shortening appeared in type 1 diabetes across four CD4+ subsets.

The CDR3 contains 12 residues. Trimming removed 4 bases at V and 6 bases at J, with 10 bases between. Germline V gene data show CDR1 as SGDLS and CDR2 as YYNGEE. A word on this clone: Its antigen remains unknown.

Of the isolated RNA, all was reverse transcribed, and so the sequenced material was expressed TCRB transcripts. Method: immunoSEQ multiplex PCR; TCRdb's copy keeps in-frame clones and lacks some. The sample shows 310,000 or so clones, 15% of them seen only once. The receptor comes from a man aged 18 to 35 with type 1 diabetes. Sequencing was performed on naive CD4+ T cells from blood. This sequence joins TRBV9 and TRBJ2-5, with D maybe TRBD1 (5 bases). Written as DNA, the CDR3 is TGTGCCAGCAGCTCAGAGGACAAGACCCAGTACTTC. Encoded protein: CASSSEDKTQYF.